This T cell receptor beta chain was captured by sequencing in a study of Ad26.COV2.S vaccination and SARS-CoV-2 variants. The study's findings and limits: Non-spike TCR breadth was similar in vaccine and placebo recipients. People who got the vaccine had more spike-specific TCR breadth than people who got placebo.

Only one count was recorded for this clone. Its cognate antigen is unknown. The method was immunoSEQ multiplex PCR; TCRdb's version includes in-frame clones alone and lacks a portion of them. The sample has over 110,000 clones, 86% seen once. The CDR3 sequence is 15 residues long. CDR1 is MDHEN and CDR2 is SYDVKM in the germline V gene. J was trimmed by 3 bases and V by 3 bases; bases with no gene match: 6. The clonotype was recovered from a human donor who had recovered from COVID-19. V usage is TRBV28 and J usage is TRBJ2-3, with 7 bases matching TRBD2. Specimen: peripheral blood, collected after recovery from COVID-19. The CDR3 sequence: CASSFLLGGTDTQYF. Here the CDR3 DNA reads TGTGCCAGCAGTTTCCTTTTGGGGGGGACAGATACGCAGTATTTT.